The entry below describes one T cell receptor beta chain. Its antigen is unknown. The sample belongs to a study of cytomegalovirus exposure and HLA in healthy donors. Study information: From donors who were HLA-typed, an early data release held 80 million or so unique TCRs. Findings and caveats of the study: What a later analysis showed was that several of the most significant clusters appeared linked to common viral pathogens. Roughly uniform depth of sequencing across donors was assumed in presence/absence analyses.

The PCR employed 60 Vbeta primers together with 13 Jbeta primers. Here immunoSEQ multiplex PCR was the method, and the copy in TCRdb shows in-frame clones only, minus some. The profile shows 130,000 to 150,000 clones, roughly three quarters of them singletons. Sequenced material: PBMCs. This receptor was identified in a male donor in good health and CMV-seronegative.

CDR3 amino acids: CATSGGLAGLTDTQYF. The CDR3 nucleotides are TGTGCCACCAGCGGGGGACTAGCGGGCCTCACAGATACGCAGTATTTT. The chain carries TRBV15 and TRBJ2-3; TRBD2 matches 12 bases. Germline CDR1 reads LNHNV; CDR2 reads YYDKDF (reference sequence). The CDR3 loop spans 16 amino acids. Trimming cost V 5 bases and J 2 bases; bases outside gene matches: 5.